This record concerns one T cell receptor (beta chain) sequence. Its matching antigen is unknown. This CDR3 is 14 amino acids long. Germline CDR1 and CDR2: SGHTS and YDEGEE. Deletions cut 4 bases from V and 7 bases from J, with 14 bases between. The data belong to a study of cytomegalovirus exposure and HLA in healthy donors. PCR employed 60 Vbeta and 13 Jbeta primers. Clones were read by immunoSEQ multiplex PCR, and TCRdb kept only the in-frame ones, dropping some. The table has over 150,000 clones, 80% seen once; the top ten hold 13%. Overall study results and limits: Several of the most significant clusters appeared, in a later analysis, to be linked to common viral pathogens. Analyzed later, association rates of TCRs varied across HLA loci, with DRB1 most and HLA-C fewest.

The V gene is TRBV5-8, the J gene TRBJ1-4; TRBD1 might be the D (6 bases). The receptor was isolated from a man aged 25 to 45 in good health and CMV-seropositive. The sequenced sample was PBMCs. The CDR3 region is CASSGEQGFEKLFF. The DNA for the CDR3 is TGTGCCAGCAGCGGGGAACAGGGATTTGAAAAACTGTTTTTT.